This TCR beta chain was identified in a study of T-cell reconstitution after alpha-beta-depleted transplantation in children. Germline CDR1 MNHEY, CDR2 SMNVEV (reference sequence). Trimming stripped 0 bases from V and 0 bases from J, with 12 bases between. This CDR3 comprises 17 residues. Unique molecular identifiers featured in how the TCRbeta library was prepared. From the PCR reads, TCRdb called clonotypes with MiXCR, one entry per CDR3 protein. Of hundreds of thousands of distinct CDR3 sequences detected, around 16% appear once; the ten largest clones hold over 3%. This material consisted of PBMCs from the stem cell graft donor, taken from the stem cell graft. This chain joins TRBV27 and TRBJ1-3; maybe TRBD1 (5 bases). This sequence originates from a human donor who donated a stem cell graft to a child with acute lymphoblastic leukemia. CDR3 sequence: CASSLSGQGSSGNTIYF. DNA for the CDR3: TGTGCCAGCAGTTTATCAGGGCAGGGAAGCTCTGGAAACACCATATATTTT.